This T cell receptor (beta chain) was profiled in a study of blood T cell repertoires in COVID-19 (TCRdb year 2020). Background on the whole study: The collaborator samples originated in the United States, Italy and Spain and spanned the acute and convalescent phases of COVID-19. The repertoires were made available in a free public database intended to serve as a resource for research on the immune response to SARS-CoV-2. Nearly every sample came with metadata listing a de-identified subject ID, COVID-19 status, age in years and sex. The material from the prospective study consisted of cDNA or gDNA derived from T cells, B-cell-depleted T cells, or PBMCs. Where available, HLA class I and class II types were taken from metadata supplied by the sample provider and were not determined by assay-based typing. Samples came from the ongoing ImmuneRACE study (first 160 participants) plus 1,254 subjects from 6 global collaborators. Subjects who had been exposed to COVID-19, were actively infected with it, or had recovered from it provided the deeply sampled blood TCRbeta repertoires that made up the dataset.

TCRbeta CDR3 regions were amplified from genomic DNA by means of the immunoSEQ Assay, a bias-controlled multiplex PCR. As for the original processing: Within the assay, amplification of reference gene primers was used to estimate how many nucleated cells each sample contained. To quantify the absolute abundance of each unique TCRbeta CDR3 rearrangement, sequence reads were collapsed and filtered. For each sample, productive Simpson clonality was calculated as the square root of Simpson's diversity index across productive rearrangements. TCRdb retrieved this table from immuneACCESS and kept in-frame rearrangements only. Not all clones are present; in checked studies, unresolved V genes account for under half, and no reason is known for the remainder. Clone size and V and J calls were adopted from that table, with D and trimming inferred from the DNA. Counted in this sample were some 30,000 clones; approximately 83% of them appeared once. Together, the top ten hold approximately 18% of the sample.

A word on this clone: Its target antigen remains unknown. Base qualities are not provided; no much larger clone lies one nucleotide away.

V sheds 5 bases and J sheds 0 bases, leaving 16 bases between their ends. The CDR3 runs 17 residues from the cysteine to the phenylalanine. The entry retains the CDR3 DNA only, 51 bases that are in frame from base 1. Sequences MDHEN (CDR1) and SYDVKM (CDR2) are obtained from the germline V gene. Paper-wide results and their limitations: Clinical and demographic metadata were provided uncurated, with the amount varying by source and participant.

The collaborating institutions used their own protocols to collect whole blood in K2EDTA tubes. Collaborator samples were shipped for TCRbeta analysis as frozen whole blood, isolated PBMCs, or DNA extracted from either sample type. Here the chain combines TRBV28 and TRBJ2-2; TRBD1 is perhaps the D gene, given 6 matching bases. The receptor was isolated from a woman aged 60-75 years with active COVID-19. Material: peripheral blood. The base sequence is TGTGCCAGCAGTAAAACTCGCAGGGGATCGAACACCGGGGAGCTGTTTTTT. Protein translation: CASSKTRRGSNTGELFF.